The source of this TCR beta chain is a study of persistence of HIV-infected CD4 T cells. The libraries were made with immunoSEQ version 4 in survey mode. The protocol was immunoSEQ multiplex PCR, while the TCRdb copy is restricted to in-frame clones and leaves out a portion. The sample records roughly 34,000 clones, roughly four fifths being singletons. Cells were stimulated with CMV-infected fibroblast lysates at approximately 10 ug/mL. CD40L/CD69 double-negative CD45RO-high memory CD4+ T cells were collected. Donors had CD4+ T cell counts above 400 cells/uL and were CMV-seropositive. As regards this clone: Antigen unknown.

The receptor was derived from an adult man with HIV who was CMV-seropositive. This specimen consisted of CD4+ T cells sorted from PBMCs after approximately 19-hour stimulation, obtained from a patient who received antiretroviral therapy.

The CDR3 here is CASSQDGRSNQPQHF. In DNA, the CDR3 is TGCGCCAGCAGCCAAGATGGTAGGAGCAATCAGCCCCAGCATTTT. The J gene is TRBJ1-5, the V gene TRBV4-3; D gene ambiguous. The CDR3 sequence is 15 residues long. V shed 0 bases and J shed 1 base, with 7 bases lying between them. The germline gives CDR1 LGHNA, CDR2 YSLEER.